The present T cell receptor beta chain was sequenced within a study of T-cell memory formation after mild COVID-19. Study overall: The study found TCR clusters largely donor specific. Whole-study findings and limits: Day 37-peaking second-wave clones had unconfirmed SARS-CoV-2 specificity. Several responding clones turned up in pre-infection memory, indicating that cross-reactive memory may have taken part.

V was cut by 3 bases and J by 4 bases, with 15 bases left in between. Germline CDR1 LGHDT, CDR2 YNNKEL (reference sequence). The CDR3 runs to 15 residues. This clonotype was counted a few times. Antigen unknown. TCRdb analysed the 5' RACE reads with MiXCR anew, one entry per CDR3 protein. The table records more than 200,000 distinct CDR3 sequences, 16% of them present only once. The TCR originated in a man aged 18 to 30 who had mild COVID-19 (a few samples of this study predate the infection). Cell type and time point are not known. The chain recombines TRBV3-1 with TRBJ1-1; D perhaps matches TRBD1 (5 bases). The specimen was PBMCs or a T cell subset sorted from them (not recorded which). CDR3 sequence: CASSQGGAGITEAFF. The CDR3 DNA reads TGTGCCAGCAGCCAGGGTGGCGCAGGGATCACTGAAGCTTTCTTT.